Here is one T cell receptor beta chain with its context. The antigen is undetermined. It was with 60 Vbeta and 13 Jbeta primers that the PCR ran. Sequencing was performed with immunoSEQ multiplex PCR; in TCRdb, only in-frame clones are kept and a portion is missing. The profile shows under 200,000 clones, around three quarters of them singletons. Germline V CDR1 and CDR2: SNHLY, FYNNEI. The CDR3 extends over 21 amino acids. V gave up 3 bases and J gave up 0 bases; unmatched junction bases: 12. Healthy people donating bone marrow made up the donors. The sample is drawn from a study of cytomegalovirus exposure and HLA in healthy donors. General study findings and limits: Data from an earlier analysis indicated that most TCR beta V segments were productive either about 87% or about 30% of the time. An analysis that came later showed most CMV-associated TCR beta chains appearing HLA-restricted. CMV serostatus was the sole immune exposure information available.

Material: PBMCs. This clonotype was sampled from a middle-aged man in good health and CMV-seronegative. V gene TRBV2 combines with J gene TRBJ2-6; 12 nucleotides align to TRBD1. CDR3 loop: CASSDLGWDRGRYSGANVLTF. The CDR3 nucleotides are TGTGCCAGCAGTGATCTCGGTTGGGACAGGGGGCGCTACTCTGGGGCCAACGTCCTGACTTTC.